A selection of T cell receptor beta chains follows, all from one sample in a study of monozygotic twins with inflammatory bowel disease. TCRdb reprocessed the 5' RACE reads and stores each CDR3 protein as one record, lacking DNA. This sample's table reports around 230,000 distinct CDR3 sequences. The sequenced material came from blood. These receptor sequences come from a human donor with ulcerative colitis or Crohn's disease, or a healthy co-twin of an affected twin (not recorded which). Each CDR3 is given with its conserved first and last residue.

>TRBJ2-7|TRBV29-1
CSVGASDVYEQYF
>TRBJ2-3|TRBV6-4
CASSEVSGRTDTQYF
>TRBJ2-7|TRBV12-3/TRBV12-4
CASSLSGTGLEQYF
>TRBJ2-1|TRBV4-2
CASSPHSGGAWLSYNEQFF
>TRBJ2-7|TRBV3-1
CASSQVMAGEQYF
>TRBJ1-5|TRBV20-1
CSARILRSNQPQHF
>TRBJ1-5|TRBV12-3/TRBV12-4
CASSSHRGQAVGNQPQHF
>TRBJ1-5|TRBV12-3/TRBV12-4
CASSALTGGGEPQHF
>TRBJ2-1|TRBV5-1
CASSETGEQLYNEQFF
>TRBJ2-7|TRBV12-3/TRBV12-4
CASSFQVAGGRFDEQYF
>TRBJ2-5|TRBV5-1
CASSRRLEETQYF
>TRBJ1-1|TRBV12-3/TRBV12-4
CASSPTTGGVTEAFF
>TRBJ1-6|TRBV6-5
CASSYSTKRSPLHF
>TRBJ2-7|TRBV20-1
CSARETGGTYEQYF
>TRBJ2-5|TRBV7-6
CASSLRAGHQETQYF
>TRBJ1-2|TRBV12-3/TRBV12-4
CASSFADRASNYGYTF
>TRBJ2-7|TRBV10-3
CAISGEGSGYEQYF
>TRBJ2-5|TRBV7-9
CASGKGLETQYF
>TRBJ2-1|TRBV9
CASSVGGSGVGNEQFF
>TRBJ2-4|TRBV5-1
CASSLDLAGGENIQYF
>TRBJ1-1|TRBV19
CASSIDGQAPNTEAFF
>TRBJ2-5|TRBV4-1
CASSQGGWDQETQYF
>TRBJ1-3|TRBV14
CASSRGDSRISGNTIYF
>TRBJ2-1|TRBV24-1
CATSDTPYNEQFF
>TRBJ1-5|TRBV5-6
CASSFSTAQPQHF
>TRBJ1-5|TRBV3-1
CASSHGYQPQHF
>TRBJ1-5|TRBV7-9
CASSPPGPYNQPQHF
>TRBJ2-2|TRBV6-1
CASSRSPWAGELFF
>TRBJ2-1|TRBV7-2
CASSRPGVMGEQFF
>TRBJ2-7|TRBV5-4
CASSLGQVYSYEQYF
>TRBJ1-1|TRBV11-2
CASSITTGEGTAFF
>TRBJ2-7|TRBV5-5
CASSLRSRGLYEQYF
>TRBJ1-4|TRBV7-9
CASSFGDEKLFF
>TRBJ2-3|TRBV7-2
CASSLAQGSDTQYF
>TRBJ2-2|TRBV18
CASSPRDISTGELFF
>TRBJ1-1|TRBV5-8
CASSSQQGRWFAEAFF
>TRBJ2-5|TRBV7-2
CASSLIVEETQYF
>TRBJ2-7|TRBV7-2
CASRLGGASYEQYF
>TRBJ1-1|TRBV5-1
CASSLVDRNTEAFF
>TRBJ1-1|TRBV5-1
CASSLVQGETEAFF